The sequence of this TCR beta chain was determined in a study of response to subunit inactivated influenza vaccine. The CDR3 runs 10 residues. The V gene's germline CDR1 is SEHNR and CDR2 FQNEAQ (reference sequence). V was cut by 5 bases and J by 7 bases, with 3 bases left in between. TCRdb analysed the RT-PCR reads with MiXCR anew, one entry per CDR3 protein. The sample yields around 570,000 distinct CDR3 sequences, approximately 10% seen once. These data were also filed under a second study, of T cells expressing NK-cell markers. From that paper: Synthesis of TCR beta cDNA relied on 5'RACE template switching carrying UMIs.

The material was PBMCs from blood, obtained on the day of vaccination. The receptor's source is a man aged 45-60 years who received an inactivated influenza vaccine. The chain employs TRBV7-9 and TRBJ1-3; D uncertain. CDR3 coding DNA: TGTGCCAGCAGCGGCAACACCATATATTTT. Protein product: CASSGNTIYF.